The rows below give T cell receptor beta chains drawn from one sample of a study of T cell responses to AZD1222 COVID-19 vaccine. This table comes from immunoSEQ multiplex PCR, and its TCRdb copy is limited to in-frame clones, with some not included. The table records around 120,000 clones, around nine tenths of them present only once. This sample comprised peripheral blood, obtained on day 0 of AZD1222 vaccination. These receptors originate from an adult in good health. The conserved cysteine and the conserved F or W are not part of the CDR3 here. Rows may omit the clone size; those that give it use once, few, many or a size class.

clone_size v_call cdr3_aa
NA TRBV4-1 ASSPLHGTNTGELF
NA TRBV7-3 ASSLSGRTSGNTIY
NA TRBV9 ASSIRDSDTTIY
NA TRBV18 ASSLRASTNEKLF
NA TRBV7-6 ASSLTFMSSGSRTGELF
NA TRBV4-1 ASSQVVNQPQH
NA TRBV19 ASSSLAGVGTDTQY
NA TRBV27 ASSNSGTEAF
NA TRBV5-1 ASSLTGTANEKLF
NA TRBV9 ASSARGSGGIGTDTQY
few TRBV10-3 ATRSGRGGTDTQY
NA TRBV7-2 ASSLLSGNEQF
NA TRBV27 ASSDSGGEQY
NA TRBV7-2 ASSARGGEKLF
once TRBV5-4 ASSWDGPSSYNEQF
NA TRBV18 ASSPTGVDEQY
NA TRBV16 ASSPTGGTNTGELF
NA TRBV28 ASSLWRGRGYEQY
NA TRBV7-9 ASSPGGGGSGYT
NA TRBV28 ASSLLQSPLH
NA TRBV7-9 ASSPPGGEQY
NA TRBV11-2 ASSARQGASIENTGELF
NA TRBV5-5 ASSLGGPGDIQY
NA TRBV3-1/TRBV3-2 ASSHWRDGTDTQY
NA TRBV4-1 ASSQVPPGQINEKLF
NA TRBV6-5 ASVPGTSYGYT
NA TRBV5-8 ASRANYGYT
NA TRBV10-2 ATTGISSYEQY
NA TRBV11-2 ASSLGGQADTQY
NA TRBV6-2/TRBV6-3 ASSSGDAERYNEQF
NA TRBV10-3 AISESGQGDYGYT
once TRBV5-1 ASSKQGGAEAF
NA TRBV6-6 ASSYGQGEQPQH
NA TRBV6-5 ASSQWTERNEKLF
once TRBV18 ASSPPGGSGQPQH
NA TRBV7-8 ASSRILQGSGNTIY
NA TRBV11-2 ASSLVASGGREPF
NA TRBV7-8 ASSLGTGKETQY
NA TRBV19 ATGGGTEAF
NA TRBV18 ASSLPPGSQETQY
NA TRBV9 ASSYQGGSTDTQY
NA TRBV5-1 ASSYSDRAFNYGYT
NA TRBV12-3/TRBV12-4 ASSLRSKIEAF
NA TRBV5-4 ASSRTLLGTGGRDYEQY
once TRBV6-4 ASSNEGGDTQY
NA TRBV2 ASRGQVYEQY
once TRBV30 AWTLQGAGNQPQH
NA TRBV3-1/TRBV3-2 ASAVEGQPYEQY
NA TRBV11-1 ASSESGSSYNEQF
few TRBV14 ASSQKGLAGNTIY
NA TRBV2 ASSRDRGLNTGELF
NA TRBV19 ASSMATAEAF
NA TRBV28 ASSLGPSGDYGYT